Given below is one T cell receptor beta chain in context. Its antigen is undetermined. This sample is part of a study of shared clonotypes between healthy human individuals. General study findings and limits: Represented genetic and exposure-history diversity was restricted by having few donors. In a handful of donors, 4.5% to 5.5% of naive CD4 clonotypes appeared in common.

Germline CDR1 SGHAT, CDR2 FQDESV (reference sequence). V gave up 5 bases and J gave up 3 bases, with 11 bases separating them. CDR3 size: 13 residues. Methods used by the authors: ImmunoSEQ supplied junction-only sequences lacking quality scores, so filtering was different. Clones were sequenced by immunoSEQ multiplex PCR, and TCRdb holds only the in-frame ones, with some missing. The DNA gave D and trimming, while V, J and clone size come from that table. The sample has roughly 2,000,000 clones, around 93% seen once. Only CD45RO-negative cells positively selected for CCR7 counted as naive CD8 cells, so terminally differentiated effector memory CD45RA+ cells were excluded. Those who donated, Caucasian adults without exception, all lived in Nashville, Tennessee.

The sample was naive CD8+ T cells from PBMCs. The genes are TRBV11-1 and TRBJ2-7, with D perhaps matching TRBD1 (6 bases). This clonotype was sampled from a man aged 18 to 30 in good health. Some clones in this sample may be carry-over from other donors' samples. The CDR3 loop reads CASSPDSNYEQYF. The DNA of the CDR3 is TGTGCCAGCAGCCCGGACAGTAACTACGAGCAGTACTTC.